The clone carrying this T cell receptor (beta chain) has just a few counts. The sample comes from a study of blood T cell repertoires in COVID-19. V shed 7 bases and J shed 7 bases, with 14 bases lying between them. The germline CDR1 and CDR2 sequences are SNHLY and FYNNEI. CDR3 length equals 14 residues. TCRdb's copy holds only in-frame clones and misses some; the assay was immunoSEQ multiplex PCR. The data show some 88,000 clones, around nine tenths seen once. The sequenced material came from peripheral blood. This clonotype was sampled from a man between 60 and 70 years old with acute or convalescent COVID-19. This chain joins TRBV2 and TRBJ1-6, with a possible D match to TRBD1 (5 bases). In nucleotides, the CDR3 is TGTGCCAGCAATCGACAGACGTCGAATTCACCCCTCCACTTT. Protein product: CASNRQTSNSPLHF.